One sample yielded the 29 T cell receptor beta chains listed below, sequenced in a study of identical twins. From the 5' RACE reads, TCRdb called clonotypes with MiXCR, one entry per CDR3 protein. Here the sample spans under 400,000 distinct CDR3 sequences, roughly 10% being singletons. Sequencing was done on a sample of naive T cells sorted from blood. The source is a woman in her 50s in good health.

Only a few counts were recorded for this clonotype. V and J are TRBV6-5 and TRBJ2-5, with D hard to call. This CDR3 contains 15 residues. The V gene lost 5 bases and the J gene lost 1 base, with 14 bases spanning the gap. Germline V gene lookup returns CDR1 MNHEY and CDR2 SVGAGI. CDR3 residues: CASSPDTVPQETQYF. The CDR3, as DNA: TGTGCCAGCAGTCCCGACACCGTACCCCAAGAGACCCAGTACTTC.

As DNA, the CDR3 is TGTGCCAGCAGCCCTACCCCCGGGACTAGCGGGGAGACCCAGTACTTC. It codes for CASSPTPGTSGETQYF. This chain uses TRBV11-1 with TRBJ2-5; 12 positions match TRBD2. This CDR3 spans 16 amino acids. Germline V gene sequence: CDR1 SGHAT, CDR2 FQDESV (reference sequence). V lost 5 bases to trimming and J lost 5 bases; unmatched junction nucleotides: 9.

CDR3 in amino acids: CSARVDHQETQYF. The CDR3 nucleotides read TGCAGTGCTAGAGTGGATCACCAAGAGACCCAGTACTTC. The chain recombines TRBV20-1 with TRBJ2-5; D unclear. This CDR3 is built from 13 residues. Trimming shortened V by 1 base and J by 0 bases, and 6 bases separated the two germline ends. Germline assignment: CDR1 DFQATT and CDR2 SNEGSKA (reference sequence).

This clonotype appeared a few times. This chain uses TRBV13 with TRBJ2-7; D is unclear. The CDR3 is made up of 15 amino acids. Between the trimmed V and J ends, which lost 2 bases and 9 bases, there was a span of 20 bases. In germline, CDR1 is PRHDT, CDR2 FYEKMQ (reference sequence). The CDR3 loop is CASSLCDCRLRTQYV. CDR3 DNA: TGTGCCAGCAGCTTATGTGACTGCCGCTTACGAACGCAGTACGTC.

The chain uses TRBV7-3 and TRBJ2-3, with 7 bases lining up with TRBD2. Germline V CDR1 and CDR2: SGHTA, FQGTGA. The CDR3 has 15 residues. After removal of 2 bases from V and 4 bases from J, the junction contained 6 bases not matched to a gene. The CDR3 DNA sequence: TGTGCCAGCAGCTTACGTGGCGGGAGAGCAGATACGCAGTATTTT. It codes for CASSLRGGRADTQYF.

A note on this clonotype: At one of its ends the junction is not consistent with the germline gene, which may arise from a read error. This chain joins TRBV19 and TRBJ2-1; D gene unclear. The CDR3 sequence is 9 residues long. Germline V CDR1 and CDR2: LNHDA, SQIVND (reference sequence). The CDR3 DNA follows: TGTGCCAGTAGTCCCCCCCCAGTCTTC. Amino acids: CASSPPPVF.

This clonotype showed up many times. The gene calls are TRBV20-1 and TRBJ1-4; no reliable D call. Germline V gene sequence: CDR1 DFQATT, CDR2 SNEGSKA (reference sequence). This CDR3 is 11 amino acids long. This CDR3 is CGKKVGEKLFF. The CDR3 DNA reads TGCGGAAAGAAGGTGGGGGAAAAACTGTTTTTT.

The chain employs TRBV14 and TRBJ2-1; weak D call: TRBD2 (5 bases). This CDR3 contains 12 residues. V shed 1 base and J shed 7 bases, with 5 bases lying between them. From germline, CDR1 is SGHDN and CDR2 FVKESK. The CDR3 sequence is CASSQVANEQFF. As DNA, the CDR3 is TGTGCCAGCAGCCAAGTAGCGAATGAGCAGTTCTTC.

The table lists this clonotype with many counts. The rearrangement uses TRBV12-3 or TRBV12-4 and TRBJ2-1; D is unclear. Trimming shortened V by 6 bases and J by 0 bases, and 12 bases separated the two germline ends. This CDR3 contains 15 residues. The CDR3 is CASSLSLSSYNEQFF. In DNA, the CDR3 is TGTGCCAGCAGCTTAAGCCTGAGCTCCTACAATGAGCAGTTCTTC.

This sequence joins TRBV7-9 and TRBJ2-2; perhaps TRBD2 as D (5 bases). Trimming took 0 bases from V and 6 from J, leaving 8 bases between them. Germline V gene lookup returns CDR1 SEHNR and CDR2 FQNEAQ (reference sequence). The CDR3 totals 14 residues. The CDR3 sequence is CASSLALGAGELFF. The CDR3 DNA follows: TGTGCCAGCAGCTTAGCCCTCGGGGCCGGGGAGCTGTTTTTT.

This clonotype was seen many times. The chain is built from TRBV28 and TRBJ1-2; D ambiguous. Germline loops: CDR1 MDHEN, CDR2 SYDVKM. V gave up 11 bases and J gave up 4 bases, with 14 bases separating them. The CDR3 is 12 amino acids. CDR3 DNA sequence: TGTGCCCTCTGGGTACCGAGCTATGGCTACACCTTC. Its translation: CALWVPSYGYTF.

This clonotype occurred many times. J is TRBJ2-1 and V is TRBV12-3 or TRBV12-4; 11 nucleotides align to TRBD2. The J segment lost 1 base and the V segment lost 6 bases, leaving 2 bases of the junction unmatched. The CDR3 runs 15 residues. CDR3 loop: CASRRLAGSYNEQFF. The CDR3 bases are TGTGCCAGCAGACGACTAGCGGGATCCTACAATGAGCAGTTCTTC.

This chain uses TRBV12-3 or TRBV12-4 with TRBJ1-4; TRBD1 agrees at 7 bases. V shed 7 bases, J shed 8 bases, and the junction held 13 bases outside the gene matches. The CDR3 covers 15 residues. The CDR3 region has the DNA TGTGCCAGCACCTCACACAGGGGAGCTTTGGAAAAACTGTTTTTT. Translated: CASTSHRGALEKLFF.

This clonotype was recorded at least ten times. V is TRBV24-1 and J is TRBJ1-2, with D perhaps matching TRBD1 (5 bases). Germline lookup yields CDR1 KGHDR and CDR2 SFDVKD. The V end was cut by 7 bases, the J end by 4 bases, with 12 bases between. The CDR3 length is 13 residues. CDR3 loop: CATRSTRGYGYTF. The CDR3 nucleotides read TGTGCCACCAGATCGACGAGGGGCTATGGCTACACCTTC.

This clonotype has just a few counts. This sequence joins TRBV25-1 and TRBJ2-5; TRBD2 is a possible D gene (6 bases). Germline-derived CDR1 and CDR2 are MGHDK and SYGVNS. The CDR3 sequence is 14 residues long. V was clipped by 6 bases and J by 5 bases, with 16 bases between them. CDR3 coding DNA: TGTGCCAGCAGACGGGGTCCTCGGGGGGAGACCCAGTACTTC. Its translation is CASRRGPRGETQYF.

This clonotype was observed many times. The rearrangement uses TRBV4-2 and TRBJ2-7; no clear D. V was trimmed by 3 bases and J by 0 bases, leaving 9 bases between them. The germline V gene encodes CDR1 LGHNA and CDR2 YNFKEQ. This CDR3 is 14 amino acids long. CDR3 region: CASSHTRISYEQYF. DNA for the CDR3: TGTGCCAGCAGCCATACACGGATCTCCTACGAGCAGTACTTC.

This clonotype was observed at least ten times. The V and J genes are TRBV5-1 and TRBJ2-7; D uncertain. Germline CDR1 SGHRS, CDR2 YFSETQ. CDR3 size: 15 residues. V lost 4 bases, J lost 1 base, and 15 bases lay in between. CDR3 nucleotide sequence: TGCGCCAGCAGCCTGGAAACACCGAGGTCCTACGAGCAGTACTTC. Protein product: CASSLETPRSYEQYF.

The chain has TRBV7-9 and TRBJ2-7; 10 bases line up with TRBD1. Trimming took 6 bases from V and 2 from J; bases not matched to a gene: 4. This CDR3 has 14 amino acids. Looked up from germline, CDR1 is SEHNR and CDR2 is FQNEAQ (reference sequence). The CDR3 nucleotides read TGTGCCAGCAGACCCGGGACAGGGGCCTACGAGCAGTACGTC. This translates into CASRPGTGAYEQYV.

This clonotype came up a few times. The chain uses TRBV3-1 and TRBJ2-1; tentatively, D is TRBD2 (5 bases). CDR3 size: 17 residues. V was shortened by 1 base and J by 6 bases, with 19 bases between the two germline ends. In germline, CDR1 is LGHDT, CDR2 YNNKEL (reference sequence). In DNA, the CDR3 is TGTGCCAGCAGCCAAGCCCGAAGCGGAGTTGATGCCAATGAGCAGTTCTTC. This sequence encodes CASSQARSGVDANEQFF.

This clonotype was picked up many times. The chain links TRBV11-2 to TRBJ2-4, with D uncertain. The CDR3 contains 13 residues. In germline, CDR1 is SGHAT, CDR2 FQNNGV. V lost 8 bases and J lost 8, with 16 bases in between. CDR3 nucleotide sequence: TGTGCCAGCGGCCGAAAAACGGGTGACATTCAGTACTTC. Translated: CASGRKTGDIQYF.

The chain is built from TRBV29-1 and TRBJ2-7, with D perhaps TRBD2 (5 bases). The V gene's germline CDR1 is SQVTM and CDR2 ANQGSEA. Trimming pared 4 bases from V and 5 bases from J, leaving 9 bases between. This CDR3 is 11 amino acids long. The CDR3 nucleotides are TGCAGCGTTGCGACTATTAACGAGCAGTACTTC. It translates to CSVATINEQYF.

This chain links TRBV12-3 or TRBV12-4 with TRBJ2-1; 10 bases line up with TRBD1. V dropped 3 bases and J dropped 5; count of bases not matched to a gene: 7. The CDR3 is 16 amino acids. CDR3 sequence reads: CASSFSPGQGNNEQFF. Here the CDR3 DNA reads TGTGCCAGCAGTTTTTCACCGGGACAGGGGAACAATGAGCAGTTCTTC.

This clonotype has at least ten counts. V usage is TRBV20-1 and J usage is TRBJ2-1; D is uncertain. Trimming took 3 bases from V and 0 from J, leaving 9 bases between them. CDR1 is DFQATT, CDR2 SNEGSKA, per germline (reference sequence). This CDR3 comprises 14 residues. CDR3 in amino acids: CSARSRASYNEQFF. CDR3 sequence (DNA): TGCAGTGCTAGGTCGCGAGCCTCCTACAATGAGCAGTTCTTC.

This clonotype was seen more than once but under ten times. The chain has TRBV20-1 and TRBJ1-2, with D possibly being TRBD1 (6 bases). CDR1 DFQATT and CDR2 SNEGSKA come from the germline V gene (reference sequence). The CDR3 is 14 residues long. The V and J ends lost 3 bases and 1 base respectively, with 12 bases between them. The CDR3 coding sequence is TGCAGTGCTAGGGACAGAAGAATTAACTATGGCTACACCTTC. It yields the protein CSARDRRINYGYTF.

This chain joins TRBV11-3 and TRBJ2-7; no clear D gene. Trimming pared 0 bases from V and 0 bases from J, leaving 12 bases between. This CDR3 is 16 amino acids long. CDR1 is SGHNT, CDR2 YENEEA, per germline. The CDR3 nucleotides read TGTGCCAGCAGCTTAGATCGTATGTCTCCCTCCTACGAGCAGTACTTC. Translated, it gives CASSLDRMSPSYEQYF.

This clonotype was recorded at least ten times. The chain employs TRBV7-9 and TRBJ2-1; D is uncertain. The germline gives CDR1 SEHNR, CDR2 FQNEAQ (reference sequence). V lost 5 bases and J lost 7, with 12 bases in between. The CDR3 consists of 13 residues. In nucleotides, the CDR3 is TGTGCCAGCAGCCCTCCGACTGGGAATGAGCAGTTCTTC. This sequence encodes CASSPPTGNEQFF.

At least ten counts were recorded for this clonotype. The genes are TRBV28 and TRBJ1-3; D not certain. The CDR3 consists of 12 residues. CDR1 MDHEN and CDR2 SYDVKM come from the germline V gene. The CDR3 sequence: CAVHSSGNTIYF. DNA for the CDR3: TGTGCAGTGCACAGCTCTGGAAACACCATATATTTT.

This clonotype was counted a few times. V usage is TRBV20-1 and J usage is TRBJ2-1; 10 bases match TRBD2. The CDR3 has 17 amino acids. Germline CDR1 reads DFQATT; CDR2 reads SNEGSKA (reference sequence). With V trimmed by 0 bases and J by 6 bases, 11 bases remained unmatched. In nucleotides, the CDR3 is TGCAGTGCTAGAGATCTTAGTTCTAGCGGGAGTGTCAATGAGCAGTTCTTC. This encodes CSARDLSSSGSVNEQFF.

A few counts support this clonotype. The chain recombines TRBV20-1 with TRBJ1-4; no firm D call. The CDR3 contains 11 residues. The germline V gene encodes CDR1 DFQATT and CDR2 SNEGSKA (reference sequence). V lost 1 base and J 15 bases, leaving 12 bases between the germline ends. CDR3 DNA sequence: TGCAGTGCTAGAGCCCCCGGTGGAGTGTTTTTT. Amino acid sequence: CSARAPGGVFF.